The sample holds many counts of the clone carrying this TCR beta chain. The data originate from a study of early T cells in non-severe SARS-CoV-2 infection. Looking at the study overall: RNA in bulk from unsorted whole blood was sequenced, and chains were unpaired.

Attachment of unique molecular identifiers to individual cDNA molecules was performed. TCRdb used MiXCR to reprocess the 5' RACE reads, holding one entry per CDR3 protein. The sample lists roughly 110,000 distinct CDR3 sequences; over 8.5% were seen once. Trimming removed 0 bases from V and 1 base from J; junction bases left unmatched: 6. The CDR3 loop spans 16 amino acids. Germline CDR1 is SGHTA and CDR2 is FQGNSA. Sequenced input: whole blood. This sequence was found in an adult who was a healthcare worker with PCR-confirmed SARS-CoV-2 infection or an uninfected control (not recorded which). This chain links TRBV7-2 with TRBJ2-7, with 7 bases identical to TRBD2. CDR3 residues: CASSLASGYDSYEQYF. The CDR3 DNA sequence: TGTGCCAGCAGCTTAGCTAGCGGGTACGATTCCTACGAGCAGTACTTC.